Here is one T cell receptor beta chain with its context. These data come from a study of OX40 agonist ivuxolimab in advanced cancers. Study in general: Patient treatment consisted of intravenous ivuxolimab administration every 2 weeks at 0.01 to 10 mg/kg.

Generated by immunoSEQ multiplex PCR, the TCRdb table keeps only in-frame clones and is missing some. The repertoire holds around 80,000 clones, with about 85% as singletons. CDR1 MDHEN and CDR2 SYDVKM come from the germline V gene. The CDR3 contains 16 residues. After removal of 3 bases from V and 6 bases from J, the junction contained 14 bases not matched to a gene. Patients were ineligible given autoimmune disease history or systemic immunosuppression. The clonotype originates from an adult with an advanced solid tumor such as melanoma, head and neck, liver or kidney cancer. This specimen was CD4+ or CD8+ T cells sorted from blood, taken in a trial of the OX40 agonist ivuxolimab. The chain couples TRBV28 to TRBJ2-7; 7 bases align to TRBD1. CDR3 amino acids: CASSLIYGDRAFEQYF. Written as DNA, the CDR3 is TGTGCCAGCAGTTTGATTTATGGAGACAGGGCCTTCGAGCAGTACTTC.